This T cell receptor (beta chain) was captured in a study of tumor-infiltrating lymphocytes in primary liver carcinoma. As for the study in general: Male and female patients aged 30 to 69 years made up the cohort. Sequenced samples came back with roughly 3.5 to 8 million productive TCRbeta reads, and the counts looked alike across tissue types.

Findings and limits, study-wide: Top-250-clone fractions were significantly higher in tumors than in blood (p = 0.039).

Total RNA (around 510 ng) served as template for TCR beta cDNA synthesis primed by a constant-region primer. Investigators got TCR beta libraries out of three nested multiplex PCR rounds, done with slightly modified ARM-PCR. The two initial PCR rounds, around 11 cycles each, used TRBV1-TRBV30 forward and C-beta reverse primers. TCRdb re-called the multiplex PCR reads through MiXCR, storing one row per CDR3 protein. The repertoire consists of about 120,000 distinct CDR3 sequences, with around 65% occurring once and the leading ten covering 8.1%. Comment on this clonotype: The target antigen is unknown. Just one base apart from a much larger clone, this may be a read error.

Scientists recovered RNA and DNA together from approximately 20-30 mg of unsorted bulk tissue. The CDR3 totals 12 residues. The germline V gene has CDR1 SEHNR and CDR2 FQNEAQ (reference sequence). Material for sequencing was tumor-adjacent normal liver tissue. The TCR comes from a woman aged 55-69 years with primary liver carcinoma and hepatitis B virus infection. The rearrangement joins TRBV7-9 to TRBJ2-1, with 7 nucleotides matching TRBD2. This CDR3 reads CAISSSGNEQFF. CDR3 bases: TGTGCCATCAGCTCTAGCGGCAATGAGCAGTTCTTC.